These 13 T cell receptor beta chains were sequenced from one sample in a study of CD8 T cells in ankylosing spondylitis. TCRdb reprocessed the 5' RACE reads with MiXCR, giving one entry per CDR3 protein. This table holds approximately 200,000 distinct CDR3 sequences, over 10% found once. Sequenced input: blood, either unsorted or a sorted T cell fraction (not recorded which). The source of these receptors is a female donor with ankylosing spondylitis or in good health (not recorded which).

This clonotype was observed a few times. One end of the junction is discordant with germline, which a read error may explain. CDR3 bases: TGTGCCAGCGGTTTAGGGGGGAGGGACACTGAAGCTTTCTTT. The encoded protein is CASGLGGRDTEAFF. The rearrangement links TRBV27 to TRBJ1-1; possible D gene TRBD1, 6 bases. CDR1 and CDR2 (germline): MNHEY, SMNVEV (reference sequence). The CDR3 runs to 14 residues.

This clonotype was counted at least ten times. V usage is TRBV10-3 and J usage is TRBJ1-1; D unresolved. This CDR3 spans 13 amino acids. Germline assignment: CDR1 ENHRY and CDR2 SYGVKD. The V gene lost 6 bases and the J gene lost 1 base, with 9 bases spanning the gap. The CDR3 DNA reads as TGTGCCATCAGCGGTCAGGAGAACACTGAAGCTTTCTTT. Residues: CAISGQENTEAFF.

This clonotype was found many times. The CDR3 region is CATSRVRRAHTGEFF. The CDR3 DNA reads as TGTGCCACCAGCAGAGTTCGCAGGGCACATACCGGGGAGTTCTTC. V usage is TRBV15 and J usage is TRBJ2-1; D might be TRBD1 or TRBD2, each matching 5 bases. The germline V and J ends were trimmed by 1 base and 14 bases, with 21 bases remaining between them. CDR3 length equals 15 residues. Germline V gene data show CDR1 as LNHNV and CDR2 as YYDKDF (reference sequence). Based on the CDR3 plus reference TRBV15 and TRBJ2-1, the full variable domain is DAMVIQNPRYQVTQFGKPVTLSCSQTLNHNVMYWYQQKSSQAPKLLFHYYDKDFNNEADTPDNFQSRRPNTSFCFLDIRSPGLGDTAMYLCATSRVRRAHTGEFFGPGTRLTVL.

This clonotype was observed many times. The chain carries TRBV6-1 and TRBJ2-2; a weak D match, TRBD2 (6 bases). Trimming removed 4 bases at V and 8 bases at J, with 11 bases between. The CDR3 consists of 13 residues. The germline V gene encodes CDR1 MNHNS and CDR2 SASEGT. The chain's CDR3 is CASSGGDLGELFF. The CDR3 DNA reads TGTGCCAGCAGTGGGGGGGACCTAGGGGAGCTGTTTTTT.

The chain employs TRBV12-3 or TRBV12-4 and TRBJ2-5; no firm D call. This CDR3 has 16 residues. V was pared by 6 bases and J by 0 bases, with 17 bases between. CDR3 DNA: TGTGCCAGCAGCAACCGTCTGGGTCGGCACCAAGAGACCCAGTACTTC. Protein product: CASSNRLGRHQETQYF.

This clonotype was seen repeatedly, ten times or more. V usage is TRBV11-2 and J usage is TRBJ2-3; no definite D call. There are 13 residues in the CDR3. V was clipped by 8 bases and J by 2 bases, with 11 bases between them. Germline CDR1 reads SGHAT; CDR2 reads FQNNGV. CDR3 DNA: TGTGCCAGCTCGGAGCAGGCCACAGATACGCAGTATTTT. As protein: CASSEQATDTQYF.

This clonotype occurred once. At one end the junction does not follow the germline gene, possibly because of a read error. The chain couples TRBV10-3 to TRBJ1-2; tentatively, D is TRBD1 (6 bases). The CDR3 covers 14 residues. Germline CDR1 and CDR2: ENHRY and SYGVKD. This CDR3 is CAIGLQQGGYDYTF. The CDR3 DNA sequence: TGTGCCATCGGGTTACAACAGGGTGGCTATGACTACACCTTC.

This clonotype was recorded a few times. The chain has TRBV12-3 or TRBV12-4 and TRBJ1-5, with TRBD1 as a possible D gene (5 bases). The V and J ends lost 5 bases and 2 bases respectively, with 7 bases between them. This CDR3 region has 13 residues. The CDR3 sequence is CASSGRGNQPQHF. CDR3 in DNA: TGTGCCAGCAGTGGCAGGGGCAATCAGCCCCAGCATTTT.

There are many counts of this clonotype. The rearrangement joins TRBV6-2 or TRBV6-3 to TRBJ1-5, with TRBD1 as a possible D gene (6 bases). There are 16 residues in the CDR3. Between the trimmed V and J ends, which lost 4 bases and 1 base, there was a span of 14 bases. Per germline, CDR1 MNHEY and CDR2 SVGEGT. The CDR3 protein is CASSSLLGGSNQPQHF. The CDR3 region has the DNA TGTGCCAGCAGTTCTCTCTTAGGGGGGAGCAATCAGCCCCAGCATTTT.

The rearrangement uses TRBV7-8 and TRBJ1-2; 7 nucleotides agree with TRBD1. This CDR3 has 16 amino acids. V lost 0 bases to trimming and J lost 8 bases; unmatched junction nucleotides: 12. The V gene's germline CDR1 is SGHVS and CDR2 FQNEAQ. The CDR3 DNA is TGTGCCAGCAGCTTAGCGCTTAGGGGGCCCGGTGTCGGCTACACCTTC. Its translation: CASSLALRGPGVGYTF.

There are many counts of this clonotype. The V gene is TRBV20-1, the J gene TRBJ2-7, with 9 bases matching TRBD2. CDR1 DFQATT and CDR2 SNEGSKA come from the germline V gene (reference sequence). The CDR3 totals 11 residues. V shed 7 bases, J shed 4 bases, and the junction held 2 bases outside the gene matches. The CDR3 spells CSVLAGYEQYF. The CDR3 DNA sequence: TGCAGTGTACTAGCGGGTTACGAGCAGTACTTC.

Comments on this clonotype: At one end the junction does not follow the germline gene, possibly because of a read error. V is TRBV7-2 and J is TRBJ2-5, with D possibly being TRBD1 (5 bases). Per germline, CDR1 SGHTA and CDR2 FQGNSA. This CDR3 comprises 14 residues. CDR3 protein: CASSQTQGQETRYF. Here the CDR3 DNA reads TGTGCCAGCAGCCAAACGCAGGGTCAAGAGACCCGGTACTTC.

The CDR3 protein is CASSRGAPANYGYTF. For the CDR3, the DNA is TGTGCCAGCAGCCGTGGGGCTCCAGCTAACTATGGCTACACCTTC. This sequence joins TRBV12-3 or TRBV12-4 and TRBJ1-2, with a possible D match to TRBD1 (5 bases). Deletions cut 6 bases from V and 0 bases from J, with 14 bases between. This CDR3 spans 15 amino acids.